A selection of T cell receptor beta chains follows, all from one sample in a study of radiotherapy plus CTLA-4 blockade in lung cancer. The table came from immunoSEQ multiplex PCR; TCRdb's copy has only in-frame clones and leaves some out. This sample has 55,000 to 75,000 clones; 60% to 80% occur once, and the top ten carry roughly 15%. This material consisted of peripheral blood, taken from a patient treated with radiotherapy plus ipilimumab. The receptor source for this set is a human donor with non-small cell lung cancer whose response to radiotherapy plus ipilimumab could not be evaluated. Some clones in this sample may be carry-over from other donors' samples. Each CDR3 is given with its conserved first and last residue. A D gene is named only where the DNA matches it firmly. The size field is filled for only some rows; it gives once, few, many or a size class.

abundance: NA; v_gene: TRBV27; d_gene: TRBD2; CDR3aa: CASSLREGYNEQFF
abundance: NA; v_gene: TRBV28; d_gene: NA; CDR3aa: CASSFPAGGVETQYF
abundance: few; v_gene: TRBV6-5; d_gene: NA; CDR3aa: CASISLVGVGTEAFF
abundance: NA; v_gene: TRBV19; d_gene: TRBD2; CDR3aa: CASSKNGLAGAPTDTQYF
abundance: NA; v_gene: TRBV5-1; d_gene: NA; CDR3aa: CASSLDVLTGPYEQYF
abundance: NA; v_gene: TRBV7-2; d_gene: TRBD2; CDR3aa: CASRRNLAGGRETQYF
abundance: once; v_gene: TRBV19; d_gene: TRBD2; CDR3aa: CASSTHSRSGGGYEQYF
abundance: few; v_gene: TRBV7-9; d_gene: NA; CDR3aa: CASSAGIDWTEAFF
abundance: NA; v_gene: TRBV18; d_gene: NA; CDR3aa: CASSPPNRDGYGYTF
abundance: NA; v_gene: TRBV11-2; d_gene: NA; CDR3aa: CASSLTHEQYF
abundance: NA; v_gene: TRBV18; d_gene: TRBD1; CDR3aa: CASSRDRANSPLHF
abundance: NA; v_gene: TRBV30; d_gene: TRBD1; CDR3aa: CAWDRVPLSSYNEQFF
abundance: NA; v_gene: TRBV25-1; d_gene: TRBD1; CDR3aa: CASSGNRGGDTQYF
abundance: NA; v_gene: TRBV9; d_gene: NA; CDR3aa: CASSVEHSNNEQFF
abundance: NA; v_gene: TRBV19; d_gene: NA; CDR3aa: CASSRGERSSPLHF
abundance: NA; v_gene: TRBV12-2; d_gene: NA; CDR3aa: CASRLVGGDGRGSGQPQHF
abundance: NA; v_gene: TRBV28; d_gene: TRBD1; CDR3aa: CASSLFVTGINQPQHF
abundance: NA; v_gene: TRBV9; d_gene: TRBD2; CDR3aa: CASSSTGGARSSTDTQYF
abundance: NA; v_gene: TRBV15; d_gene: NA; CDR3aa: CATSRRENQETQYF
abundance: NA; v_gene: TRBV4-2; d_gene: TRBD2; CDR3aa: CASSPGTRNTDTQYF
abundance: NA; v_gene: TRBV4-3; d_gene: NA; CDR3aa: CASSQRWGDSNSGANVLTF
abundance: NA; v_gene: TRBV6-5; d_gene: NA; CDR3aa: CASSLDFGGDSPLHF
abundance: NA; v_gene: TRBV28; d_gene: NA; CDR3aa: CASATNSYEQYF
abundance: NA; v_gene: TRBV6-5; d_gene: TRBD1; CDR3aa: CASSYRPGTANYGYTF
abundance: NA; v_gene: TRBV5-1; d_gene: NA; CDR3aa: CASSLDSYSNQPQHF
abundance: NA; v_gene: TRBV5-1; d_gene: NA; CDR3aa: CASSLEGGGNNSPLHF
abundance: NA; v_gene: TRBV9; d_gene: TRBD1; CDR3aa: CASSVEQGADYGYTF
abundance: NA; v_gene: TRBV5-1; d_gene: TRBD1; CDR3aa: CASSLGDRAHTGELFF
abundance: NA; v_gene: TRBV9; d_gene: TRBD2; CDR3aa: CASSGGTPGGNEQFF
abundance: NA; v_gene: TRBV14; d_gene: TRBD1; CDR3aa: CASSQAGGVWGTEAFF
abundance: NA; v_gene: TRBV10-3; d_gene: TRBD1; CDR3aa: CAISDLGQPTDTQYF
abundance: NA; v_gene: TRBV6-5; d_gene: TRBD1; CDR3aa: CASSYQQGSYGYTF
abundance: NA; v_gene: TRBV6-5; d_gene: TRBD1; CDR3aa: CASSTGQGWYYGYTF
abundance: NA; v_gene: TRBV4-1; d_gene: NA; CDR3aa: CASSITQTGNYGYTF
abundance: few; v_gene: TRBV5-1; d_gene: NA; CDR3aa: CASSLTGIAEAFF
abundance: NA; v_gene: TRBV5-1; d_gene: NA; CDR3aa: CASSLRQDRPEAFF
abundance: NA; v_gene: TRBV5-1; d_gene: TRBD1; CDR3aa: CASSLGQGMVDTQYF
abundance: NA; v_gene: TRBV7-3; d_gene: TRBD1; CDR3aa: CASSSRDRGHEQYF
abundance: once; v_gene: TRBV19; d_gene: NA; CDR3aa: CASSPGTPLTDTQYF
abundance: NA; v_gene: TRBV11-2; d_gene: NA; CDR3aa: CASSLESTGWETQYF
abundance: once; v_gene: TRBV5-1; d_gene: NA; CDR3aa: CASSRTGQNTGELFF
abundance: few; v_gene: TRBV19; d_gene: NA; CDR3aa: CATGKHIGQPQHF
abundance: few; v_gene: TRBV7-2; d_gene: NA; CDR3aa: CASSLGRNSYNSPLHF
abundance: NA; v_gene: TRBV5-4; d_gene: NA; CDR3aa: CASSPTGEYGYTF
abundance: NA; v_gene: TRBV6-5; d_gene: TRBD1; CDR3aa: CASSYTTGGGYTF
abundance: NA; v_gene: TRBV5-8; d_gene: TRBD1; CDR3aa: CASSFRLRTGNTEAFF
abundance: NA; v_gene: TRBV27; d_gene: NA; CDR3aa: CASSPPTRPGVQFF
abundance: NA; v_gene: TRBV5-1; d_gene: TRBD1; CDR3aa: CASSWTGANEKLFF
abundance: NA; v_gene: TRBV28; d_gene: NA; CDR3aa: CASMKWAGLNYGYTF
abundance: NA; v_gene: TRBV6-6; d_gene: TRBD1; CDR3aa: CASSYPDREETQYF